This T cell receptor (beta chain) was sequenced during a study of regulatory T cells in long-lasting Graves disease. Study outcomes and limitations: With approximately 3,000 shared public clonotypes, persistent patients exceeded new patients, who shared approximately 880. A reduction in accuracy may have resulted from the small sample size. Favored gene segments in persistent disease were TRBV28, TRBJ1-2 and TRBJ2-5.

Assembly of TCR beta libraries relied on iRepertoire HTBI primers together with Arm-PCR of CDR3 regions. TCRdb ran MiXCR on the multiplex PCR reads and lists one entry per CDR3 protein. Of around 400,000 distinct CDR3 sequences listed, 23% were seen once; the top ten hold 25% to 35%. This clonotype has only a few counts. No antigen is known for it. This CDR3 spans 15 amino acids. The V gene's germline CDR1 is SGHAT and CDR2 FQDESV (reference sequence). V was clipped by 7 bases and J by 4 bases; unmatched bases: 11. Time point: persistent/refractory GD, antithyroid drugs over 5 years with positive TRAb. RNA extracted from PBMCs served as the sequencing template. Clinicians diagnosed Graves' disease using American Thyroid Association guidelines.

The chain is built from TRBV11-1 and TRBJ2-5, with 8 nucleotides matching TRBD2. The material sequenced was peripheral blood mononuclear cells (PBMCs), taken when the disease was refractory, from a patient treated with antithyroid drugs. The source is a woman aged 40 to 49 with Graves disease. The CDR3 coding sequence is TGTGCCAGCAACCCCGGGGGGGGGCGTGGAGAGACCCAGTACTTC. Amino acids: CASNPGGGRGETQYF.